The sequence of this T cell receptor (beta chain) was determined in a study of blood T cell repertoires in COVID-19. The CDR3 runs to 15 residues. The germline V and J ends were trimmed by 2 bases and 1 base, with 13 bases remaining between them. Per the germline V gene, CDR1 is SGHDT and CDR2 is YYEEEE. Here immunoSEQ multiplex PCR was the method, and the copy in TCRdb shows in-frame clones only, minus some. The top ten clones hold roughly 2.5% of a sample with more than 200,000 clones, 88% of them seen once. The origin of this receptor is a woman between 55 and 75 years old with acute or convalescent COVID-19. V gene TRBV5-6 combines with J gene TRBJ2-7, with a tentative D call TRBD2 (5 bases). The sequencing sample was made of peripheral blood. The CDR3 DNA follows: TGTGCCAGCAGCTTATCACTAGTTATTTCCTACGAGCAGTACTTC. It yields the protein CASSLSLVISYEQYF.